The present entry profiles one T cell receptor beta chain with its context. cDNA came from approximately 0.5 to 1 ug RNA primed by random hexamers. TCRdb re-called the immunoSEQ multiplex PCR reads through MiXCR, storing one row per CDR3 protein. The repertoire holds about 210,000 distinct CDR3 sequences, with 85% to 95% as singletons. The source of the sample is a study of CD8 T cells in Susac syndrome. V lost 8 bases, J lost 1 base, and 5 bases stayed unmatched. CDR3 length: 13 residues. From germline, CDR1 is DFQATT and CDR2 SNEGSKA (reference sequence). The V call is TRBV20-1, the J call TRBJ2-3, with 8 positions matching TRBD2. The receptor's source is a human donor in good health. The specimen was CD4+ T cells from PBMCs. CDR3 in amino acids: CSPAGGRTDTQYF. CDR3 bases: TGCAGTCCGGCGGGGGGCCGCACAGATACGCAGTATTTT.